These 10 T cell receptor beta chains were sequenced from one sample in a study of response to subunit inactivated influenza vaccine. TCRdb called the RT-PCR reads again in MiXCR, with one record for every CDR3 protein. The sample comprises about 500,000 distinct CDR3 sequences, approximately 15% of which are singletons, and over 2.5% rests with the top ten. Here the sequenced sample was CD4+ T cells sorted from PBMCs, taken approximately 25 months after vaccination. The receptors stem from a man between 50 and 75 years old who received an inactivated influenza vaccine.

The V gene is TRBV20-1, the J gene TRBJ1-4; perhaps TRBD1 as D (6 bases). Deletions cut 0 bases from V and 4 bases from J, with 15 bases between. CDR1 DFQATT and CDR2 SNEGSKA come from the germline V gene (reference sequence). CDR3 length equals 16 residues. The CDR3: CSARDGGGRLNEKLFF. Written as DNA, the CDR3 is TGCAGTGCTAGAGATGGGGGGGGCAGACTTAATGAAAAACTGTTTTTT.

The chain couples TRBV28 to TRBJ1-1; D perhaps matches TRBD1 (5 bases). This CDR3 comprises 11 residues. Per germline, CDR1 MDHEN and CDR2 SYDVKM. Trimming cost V 7 bases and J 4 bases, with 7 bases left between them. The CDR3 sequence: CASIGGTEAFF. CDR3 nucleotides: TGTGCCAGCATCGGGGGCACTGAAGCTTTCTTT.

In its sample, this clonotype was seen a few times. The chain uses TRBV12-3 or TRBV12-4 and TRBJ2-7; 10 nucleotides align to TRBD1. CDR3 length equals 18 residues. With 1 base clipped from V and 6 bases from J, the junction kept 15 bases outside the gene matches. The CDR3 DNA follows: TGTGCCAGCAGTTTAGTTCGGACAGGGGGTGCAGGCCCTCGCGAGCAGTACTTC. It specifies CASSLVRTGGAGPREQYF.

Only one count was recorded for this clonotype. Here the CDR3 omits its conserved ending phenylalanine or tryptophan, so a read error is the likely source. The DNA of the CDR3 is TGCAGTGCTAGAGATATCGCTAGCGGGAGGGCCAATGAGCAGTTCGTC. This encodes CSARDIASGRANEQFV. This chain joins TRBV20-1 and TRBJ2-1, with TRBD2 matching over 12 bases. CDR1 is DFQATT and CDR2 is SNEGSKA in the germline V gene (reference sequence). The junction had 6 bases not matched to a gene; V was cut back by 0 bases and J by 6 bases. This CDR3 contains 16 residues.

This clonotype was counted only a few times. The chain combines TRBV2 with TRBJ2-7; unclear D gene. Germline V gene data show CDR1 as SNHLY and CDR2 as FYNNEI. V shed 1 base and J shed 0 bases, with 7 bases lying between them. CDR3 size: 14 residues. The CDR3 here is CASSEVEISYEQYF. The CDR3 DNA is TGTGCCAGCAGTGAAGTTGAAATCTCCTACGAGCAGTACTTC.

This clonotype was observed at least ten times. The chain uses TRBV27 and TRBJ2-7; D unresolved. V shed 4 bases and J shed 3 bases, with 10 bases lying between them. Germline lookup yields CDR1 MNHEY and CDR2 SMNVEV (reference sequence). This CDR3 has 13 residues. The CDR3 nucleotides are TGTGCCAGCAGTTATCCGGGCGACTACGAGCAGTACTTC. It codes for CASSYPGDYEQYF.

This clonotype was seen at least ten times. The chain links TRBV28 to TRBJ1-1; D is uncertain. CDR1 is MDHEN, CDR2 SYDVKM, per germline. V lost 0 bases to trimming and J lost 3 bases, with 11 bases between them. CDR3 size: 15 residues. In DNA, the CDR3 is TGTGCCAGCAGTTTATGGGTCAGAGGGTACACTGAAGCTTTCTTT. It yields the protein CASSLWVRGYTEAFF.

The CDR3 here is CSAREGGRSEDTQYF. CDR3 nucleotides: TGCAGTGCTAGAGAGGGCGGGAGGTCCGAAGATACGCAGTATTTT. This chain connects TRBV20-1 to TRBJ2-3, with 8 bases matching TRBD2. Trimming at V came to 0 bases and at J to 5 bases, leaving 7 bases not matched to a gene. This CDR3 region has 15 residues. Germline V lookup: CDR1 DFQATT, CDR2 SNEGSKA (reference sequence).

The rearrangement joins TRBV28 to TRBJ2-5; D unresolved. Trimming left V 8 bases short and J 6 bases short, with 16 bases between. This CDR3 has 13 residues. Per the germline V gene, CDR1 is MDHEN and CDR2 is SYDVKM. CDR3 sequence (DNA): TGTGCCAGCCGCTCCTGGAAGGATAAGACCCAGTACTTC. Its protein is CASRSWKDKTQYF.

This chain joins TRBV28 and TRBJ2-1, with 11 nucleotides matching TRBD2. Germline CDR1 MDHEN, CDR2 SYDVKM. V shed 7 bases and J 7 bases; nucleotides not matched to a gene: 9. This CDR3 region has 15 residues. The CDR3 is CASTDSGRAMNEQFF. CDR3 coding DNA: TGTGCCAGCACCGATAGCGGGAGGGCCATGAATGAGCAGTTCTTC. The variable domain in full, completed from reference TRBV28 and TRBJ2-1, reads DVKVTQSSRYLVKRTGEKVFLECVQDMDHENMFWYRQDPGLGLRLIYFSYDVKMKEKGDIPEGYSVSREKKERFSLILESASTNQTSMYLCASTDSGRAMNEQFFGPGTRLTVL.